These 17 T cell receptor beta chains originate from one sample sequenced in a study of T cells expressing NK-cell markers. From the 5' RACE reads, TCRdb lists one entry per CDR3 protein and no DNA. This table holds fewer than 400,000 distinct CDR3 sequences. The sequencing sample was made of blood T cells: a sorted CD56 or NKG2C T cell subset, CD4+ or CD8+ T cells, or bulk PBMC T cells (not recorded which). The receptor source for this set is a woman between 45 and 60 years old in good health.

The gene calls are TRBV10-3 and TRBJ1-3. Germline lookup yields CDR1 ENHRY and CDR2 SYGVKD. The CDR3 runs 16 residues. This CDR3 is CAISATGPISGNTIYF.

The chain uses TRBV5-1 and TRBJ1-2; TCRdb gives TRBD1 as the D gene, but with no DNA this cannot be confirmed. Germline-derived CDR1 and CDR2 are SGHRS and YFSETQ. The CDR3 extends over 17 amino acids. The CDR3 here is CASSLAGQGRARYGYTF.

The J gene is TRBJ2-4, the V gene TRBV5-1; TCRdb reports TRBD1, a call that lacks DNA to check it against. The CDR3 spans 14 residues. Germline assignment: CDR1 SGHRS and CDR2 YFSETQ. CDR3 protein: CASSLDRGRRIQYF.

This rearrangement joins TRBV30 to TRBJ2-7; the TCRdb call, TRBD2, lacks DNA for checking. From germline, CDR1 is GTSNPN and CDR2 SVGIG (reference sequence). The CDR3 extends over 14 amino acids. CDR3 region: CAWSAVAVFYEQYF.

The V gene is TRBV29-1, the J gene TRBJ1-1. This CDR3 region has 11 residues. Germline CDR1 SQVTM, CDR2 ANQGSEA. The CDR3 sequence is CSGLFSTEAFF.

CDR3 residues: CAISTGGSNSPLHF. The chain employs TRBV10-3 and TRBJ1-6; TCRdb selects TRBD1, and the lack of DNA leaves this call unchecked. CDR1 and CDR2 (germline): ENHRY, SYGVKD. This CDR3 is built from 14 residues.

This sequence joins TRBV12-3 or TRBV12-4 and TRBJ2-7; lacking DNA, the TRBD2 call made by TCRdb goes unchecked. The CDR3 is 15 residues long. The CDR3 reads CASSWALGSSYEQYF.

V usage is TRBV12-3 or TRBV12-4 and J usage is TRBJ2-4; TCRdb lists TRBD1, though no DNA is available to test this call. The CDR3 consists of 14 residues. CDR3 amino acids: CASTQGAGGNIQYF.

V and J are TRBV3-1 and TRBJ2-1; TCRdb selects TRBD1, and the lack of DNA leaves this call unchecked. The CDR3 runs to 16 residues. Germline CDR1 and CDR2: LGHDT and YNNKEL (reference sequence). CDR3 protein: CASSPWGEGSYNEQFF.

The chain has TRBV12-3 or TRBV12-4 and TRBJ1-2; TCRdb names TRBD1, which stays unverified in the absence of DNA. The CDR3 totals 14 residues. The CDR3: CASTSDSTNYGYTF.

The chain carries TRBV27 and TRBJ2-3; checking the TCRdb D call of TRBD2 is not possible without DNA. Germline V gene sequence: CDR1 MNHEY, CDR2 SMNVEV (reference sequence). This CDR3 has 18 residues. The CDR3 protein is CASRRLAGVGHSGDTQYF.

CDR3 residues: CASSSGTGPPDTQYF. The chain couples TRBV5-1 to TRBJ2-3; lacking DNA, the TRBD1 call made by TCRdb goes unchecked. This CDR3 spans 15 amino acids. Germline lookup yields CDR1 SGHRS and CDR2 YFSETQ.

V gene TRBV6-5 combines with J gene TRBJ2-3; TCRdb's D call of TRBD2 is untestable without DNA. The CDR3 totals 15 residues. Germline lookup yields CDR1 MNHEY and CDR2 SVGAGI. The CDR3 sequence: CASSLGTSGTLAQYF.

The chain is built from TRBV20-1 and TRBJ2-3; no DNA is available, so the TRBD1 call from TCRdb remains unchecked. The CDR3 covers 15 residues. Germline CDR1 DFQATT, CDR2 SNEGSKA (reference sequence). The CDR3 sequence is CSISYPQGSTDTQYF.

The rearrangement uses TRBV6-1 and TRBJ1-1; TCRdb gives TRBD1 as the D gene, but with no DNA this cannot be confirmed. Germline values: CDR1 MNHNS, CDR2 SASEGT. There are 15 residues in the CDR3. CDR3 sequence: CASSERQGLGTEAFF.

The V and J genes are TRBV27 and TRBJ2-7; TCRdb reports TRBD1, a call that lacks DNA to check it against. Germline V CDR1 and CDR2: MNHEY, SMNVEV (reference sequence). The CDR3 is 15 amino acids. The CDR3 spells CATLPTGGPSYEQYF.

The chain uses TRBV27 and TRBJ1-2; checking the TCRdb D call of TRBD1 is not possible without DNA. CDR1 is MNHEY, CDR2 SMNVEV, per germline (reference sequence). The CDR3 is 14 amino acids. CDR3 residues: CASRSPVPNYGYTF.